Listed below are T cell receptor beta chains from one sample, sequenced in a study of T cell responses to AZD1222 COVID-19 vaccine. The data were produced by immunoSEQ multiplex PCR, yet TCRdb's version contains in-frame clones alone and is incomplete. This sample carries about 140,000 clones, 80% to 90% of them seen once, and the ten largest clones take 2.5% to 3.5%. This specimen was peripheral blood, taken on day 0 of AZD1222 vaccination. Source of these receptors: an adult in good health. CDR3s include the opening cysteine and the closing phenylalanine or tryptophan. D genes are given only for firm matches. A clone size is listed for some rows: how often the clone was seen (once, few, many), or a class if it is expanded.

d_call: -; j_call: TRBJ1-2; v_call: TRBV5-1; clone_size: -; cdr3_length: 12; cdr3_nt: TGCGCCAGCAGCTTAGGAGGGGATGGCTACACCTTC; cdr3_aa: CASSLGGDGYTF
d_call: -; j_call: TRBJ1-2; v_call: TRBV6-5; clone_size: -; cdr3_length: 12; cdr3_nt: TGTGCCAGCAGGTGGACAGATTATGGCTACACCTTC; cdr3_aa: CASRWTDYGYTF
d_call: TRBD1; j_call: TRBJ2-1; v_call: TRBV18; clone_size: -; cdr3_length: 15; cdr3_nt: TGTGCCAGCTCACCCGGGACAGGGGGCGGGAATGAGCAGTTCTTC; cdr3_aa: CASSPGTGGGNEQFF
d_call: TRBD1; j_call: TRBJ1-1; v_call: TRBV5-1; clone_size: -; cdr3_length: 12; cdr3_nt: TGCGCCAGCAGCCCCGGGACAGGGGAGGCTTTCTTT; cdr3_aa: CASSPGTGEAFF
d_call: -; j_call: TRBJ1-1; v_call: TRBV19; clone_size: -; cdr3_length: 16; cdr3_nt: TGTGCCAGCCTAGGTAGGGGGGGTTACATGAACACTGAAGCTTTCTTT; cdr3_aa: CASLGRGGYMNTEAFF
d_call: -; j_call: TRBJ1-2; v_call: TRBV7-9; clone_size: once; cdr3_length: 15; cdr3_nt: TGTGCCAGCAGCTTAGTAGGCCAGGGAGGCTATGGCTACACCTTC; cdr3_aa: CASSLVGQGGYGYTF
d_call: -; j_call: TRBJ1-6; v_call: TRBV28; clone_size: once; cdr3_length: 20; cdr3_nt: TGTGCCAGCAGCCCGTCGAGGACACCTCATACCGGCGCCTATAGTTCACCCCTCCACTTT; cdr3_aa: CASSPSRTPHTGAYSSPLHF
d_call: -; j_call: TRBJ1-1; v_call: TRBV15; clone_size: -; cdr3_length: 16; cdr3_nt: TGTGCCACCAGCAGACGGGACGTCAGTTTGAACACTGAAGCTTTCTTT; cdr3_aa: CATSRRDVSLNTEAFF
d_call: -; j_call: TRBJ2-6; v_call: TRBV28; clone_size: -; cdr3_length: 14; cdr3_nt: TGTGCCAGCAGTTTGAACGGTGGGGCCAACGTCCTGACTTTC; cdr3_aa: CASSLNGGANVLTF
d_call: -; j_call: TRBJ2-7; v_call: TRBV4-2; clone_size: -; cdr3_length: 15; cdr3_nt: TGTGCCAGCAGCCCACAGAGTGACACCGCCTACGAGCAGTACTTC; cdr3_aa: CASSPQSDTAYEQYF
d_call: TRBD2; j_call: TRBJ2-7; v_call: TRBV19; clone_size: -; cdr3_length: 15; cdr3_nt: TGTGCCAGTAGTATTATCGGGACTAGCGGTTACGAGCAGTACTTC; cdr3_aa: CASSIIGTSGYEQYF
d_call: -; j_call: TRBJ2-7; v_call: TRBV11-2; clone_size: -; cdr3_length: 12; cdr3_nt: TGTGCCAGCAGCTTATTTTCCTACGAGCAGTACTTC; cdr3_aa: CASSLFSYEQYF
d_call: TRBD1; j_call: TRBJ2-7; v_call: TRBV5-1; clone_size: -; cdr3_length: 13; cdr3_nt: TGCGCCAGCAGCTTGGGGGGACAGGGGACGCAGTACTTC; cdr3_aa: CASSLGGQGTQYF
d_call: -; j_call: TRBJ1-2; v_call: TRBV2; clone_size: -; cdr3_length: 15; cdr3_nt: TGTGCCAGCAGTGTGGAGGGGAGAGAGTCGGGTGGCTACACCTTC; cdr3_aa: CASSVEGRESGGYTF
d_call: -; j_call: TRBJ1-2; v_call: TRBV5-8; clone_size: -; cdr3_length: 14; cdr3_nt: TGTGCCAGCAGCTTGGGTACGGTTAACTATGGCTACACCTTC; cdr3_aa: CASSLGTVNYGYTF
d_call: -; j_call: TRBJ2-1; v_call: TRBV7-3; clone_size: once; cdr3_length: 14; cdr3_nt: TGTGCCAGCAGCTTAGAGGGCTCCTACAATGAGCAGTTCTTC; cdr3_aa: CASSLEGSYNEQFF
d_call: -; j_call: TRBJ2-4; v_call: TRBV7-2; clone_size: -; cdr3_length: 12; cdr3_nt: TGTGCCAGCAGCTTAGGGAAAAACATTCAGTACTTC; cdr3_aa: CASSLGKNIQYF